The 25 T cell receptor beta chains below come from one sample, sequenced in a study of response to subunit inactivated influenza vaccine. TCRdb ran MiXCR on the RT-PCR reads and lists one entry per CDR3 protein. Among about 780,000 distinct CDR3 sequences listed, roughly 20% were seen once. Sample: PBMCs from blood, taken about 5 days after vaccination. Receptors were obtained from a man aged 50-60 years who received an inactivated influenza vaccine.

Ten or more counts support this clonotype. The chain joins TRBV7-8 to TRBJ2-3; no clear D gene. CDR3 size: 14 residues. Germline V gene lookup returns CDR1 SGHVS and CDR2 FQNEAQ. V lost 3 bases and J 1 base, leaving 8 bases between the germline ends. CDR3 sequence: CASSFRTGTDTQYF. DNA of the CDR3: TGTGCCAGCAGCTTCCGGACGGGCACAGATACGCAGTATTTT.

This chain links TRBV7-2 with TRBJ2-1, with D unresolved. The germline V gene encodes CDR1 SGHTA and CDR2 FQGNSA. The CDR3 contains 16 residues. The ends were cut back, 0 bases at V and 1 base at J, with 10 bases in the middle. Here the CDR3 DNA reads TGTGCCAGCAGCTTAGCTGTGGGTCGGTCCTACAATGAGCAGTTCTTC. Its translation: CASSLAVGRSYNEQFF. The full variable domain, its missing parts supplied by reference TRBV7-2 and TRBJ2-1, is GAGVSQSPSNKVTEKGKDVELRCDPISGHTALYWYRQSLGQGLEFLIYFQGNSAPDKSGLPSDRFSAERTGGSVSTLTIQRTQQEDSAVYLCASSLAVGRSYNEQFFGPGTRLTVL.

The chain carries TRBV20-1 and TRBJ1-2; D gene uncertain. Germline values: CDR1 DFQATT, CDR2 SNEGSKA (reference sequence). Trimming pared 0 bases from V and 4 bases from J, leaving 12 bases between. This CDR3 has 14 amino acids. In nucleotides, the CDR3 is TGCAGTGCTAGAGATTCACTGGGCCGCTATGGCTACACCTTC. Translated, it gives CSARDSLGRYGYTF.

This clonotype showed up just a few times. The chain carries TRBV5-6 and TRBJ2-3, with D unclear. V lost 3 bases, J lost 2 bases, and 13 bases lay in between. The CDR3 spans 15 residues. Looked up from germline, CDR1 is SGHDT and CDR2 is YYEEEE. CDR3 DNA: TGTGCCAGCAGCTCTCGGAAGGCCCCCACAGATACGCAGTATTTT. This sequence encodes CASSSRKAPTDTQYF.

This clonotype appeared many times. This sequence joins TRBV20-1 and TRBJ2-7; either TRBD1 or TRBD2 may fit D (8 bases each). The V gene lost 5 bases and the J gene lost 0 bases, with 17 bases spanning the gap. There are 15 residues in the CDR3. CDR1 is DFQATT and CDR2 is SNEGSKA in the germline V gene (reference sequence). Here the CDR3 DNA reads TGCAGTGCTGGGACAGGCCGGGGGGGCTCCTACGAGCAGTACTTC. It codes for CSAGTGRGGSYEQYF.

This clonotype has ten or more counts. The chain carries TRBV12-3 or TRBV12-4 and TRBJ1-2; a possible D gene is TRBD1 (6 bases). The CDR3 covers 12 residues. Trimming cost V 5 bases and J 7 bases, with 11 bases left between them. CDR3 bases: TGTGCCAGCAGTATGACAGGTGGTGGCTACACCTTC. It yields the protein CASSMTGGGYTF.

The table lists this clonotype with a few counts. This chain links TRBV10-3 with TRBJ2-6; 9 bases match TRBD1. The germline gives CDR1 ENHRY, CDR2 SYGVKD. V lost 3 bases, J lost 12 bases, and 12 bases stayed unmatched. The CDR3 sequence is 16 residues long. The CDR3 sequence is CAISDKRTGEGSVLTF. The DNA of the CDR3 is TGTGCCATCAGTGATAAAAGGACAGGGGAAGGGTCCGTCCTGACTTTC.

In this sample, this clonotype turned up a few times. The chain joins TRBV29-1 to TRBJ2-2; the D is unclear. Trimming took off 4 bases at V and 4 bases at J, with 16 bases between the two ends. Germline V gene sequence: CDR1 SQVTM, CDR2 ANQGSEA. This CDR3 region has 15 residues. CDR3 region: CSVVLAGIGTGELFF. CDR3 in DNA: TGCAGCGTTGTTTTGGCAGGCATTGGCACCGGGGAGCTGTTTTTT.

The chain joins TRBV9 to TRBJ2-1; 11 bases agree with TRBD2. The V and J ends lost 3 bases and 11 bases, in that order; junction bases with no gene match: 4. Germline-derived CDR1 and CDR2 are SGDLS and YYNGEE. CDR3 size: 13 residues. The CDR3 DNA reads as TGTGCCAGCAGCGGTGGGACTAGCGGAAAGCAGTTCTTC. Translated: CASSGGTSGKQFF.

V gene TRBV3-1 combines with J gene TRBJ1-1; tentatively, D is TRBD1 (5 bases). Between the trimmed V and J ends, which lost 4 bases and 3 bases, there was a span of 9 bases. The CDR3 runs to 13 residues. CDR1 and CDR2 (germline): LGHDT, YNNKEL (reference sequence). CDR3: CASSRDLDTEAFF. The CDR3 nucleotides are TGTGCCAGCAGCCGGGACCTGGACACTGAAGCTTTCTTT.

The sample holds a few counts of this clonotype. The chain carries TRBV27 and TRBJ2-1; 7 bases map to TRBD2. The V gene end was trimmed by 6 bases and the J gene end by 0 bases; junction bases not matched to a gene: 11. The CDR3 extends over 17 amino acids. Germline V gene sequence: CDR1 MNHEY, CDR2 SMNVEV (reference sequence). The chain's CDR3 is CASSTSPGLGSYNEQFF. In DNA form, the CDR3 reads TGTGCCAGCAGCACCTCGCCCGGACTAGGCTCCTACAATGAGCAGTTCTTC.

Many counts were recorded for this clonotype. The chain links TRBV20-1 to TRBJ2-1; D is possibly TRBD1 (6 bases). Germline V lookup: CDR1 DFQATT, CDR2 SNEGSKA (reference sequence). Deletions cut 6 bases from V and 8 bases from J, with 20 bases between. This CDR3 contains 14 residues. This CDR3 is CSAPDSSGPHEQFF. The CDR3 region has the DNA TGCAGTGCCCCGGACAGTTCGGGCCCACATGAGCAGTTCTTC.

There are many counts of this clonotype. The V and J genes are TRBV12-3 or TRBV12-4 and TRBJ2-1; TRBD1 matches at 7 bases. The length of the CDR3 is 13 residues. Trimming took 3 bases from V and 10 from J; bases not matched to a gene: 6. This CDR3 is CASSFPQGIEQFF. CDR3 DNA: TGTGCCAGCAGTTTCCCACAGGGGATAGAGCAGTTCTTC.

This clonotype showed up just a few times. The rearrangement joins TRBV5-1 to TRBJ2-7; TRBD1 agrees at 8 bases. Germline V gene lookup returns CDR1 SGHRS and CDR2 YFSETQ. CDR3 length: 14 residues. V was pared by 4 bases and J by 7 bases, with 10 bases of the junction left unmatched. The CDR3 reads CASSKGQESSEQYF. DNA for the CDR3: TGCGCCAGCAGCAAGGGACAGGAGTCCTCAGAGCAGTACTTC. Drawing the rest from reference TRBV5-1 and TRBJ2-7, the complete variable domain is KAGVTQTPRYLIKTRGQQVTLSCSPISGHRSVSWYQQTPGQGLQFLFEYFSETQRNKGNFPGRFSGRQFSNSRSEMNVSTLELGDSALYLCASSKGQESSEQYFGPGTRLTVT.

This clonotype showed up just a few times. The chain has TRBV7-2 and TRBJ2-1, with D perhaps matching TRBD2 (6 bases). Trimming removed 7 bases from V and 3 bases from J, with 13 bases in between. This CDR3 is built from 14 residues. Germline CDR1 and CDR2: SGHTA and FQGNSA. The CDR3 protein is CASIRGLLYNEQFF. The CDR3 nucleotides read TGTGCCAGCATCCGTGGACTACTCTACAATGAGCAGTTCTTC.

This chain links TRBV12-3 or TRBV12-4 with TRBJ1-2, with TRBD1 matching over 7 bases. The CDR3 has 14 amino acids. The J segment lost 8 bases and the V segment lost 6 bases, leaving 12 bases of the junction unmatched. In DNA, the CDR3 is TGTGCCAGCAGACCAACCCAGGGGGTGGAAGGCTACACCTTC. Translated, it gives CASRPTQGVEGYTF.

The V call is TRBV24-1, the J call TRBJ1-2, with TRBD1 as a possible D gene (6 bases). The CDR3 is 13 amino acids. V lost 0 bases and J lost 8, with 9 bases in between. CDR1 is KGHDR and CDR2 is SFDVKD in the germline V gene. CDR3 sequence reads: CATSDLRGKGYTF. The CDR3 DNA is TGTGCCACCAGTGATTTGAGGGGGAAAGGCTACACCTTC.

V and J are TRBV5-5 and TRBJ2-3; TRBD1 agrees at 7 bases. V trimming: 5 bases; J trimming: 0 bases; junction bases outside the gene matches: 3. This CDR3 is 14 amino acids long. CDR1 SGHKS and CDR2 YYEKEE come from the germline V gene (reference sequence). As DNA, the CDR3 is TGTGCCAGCAGGACAGGGTTTAGCACAGATACGCAGTATTTT. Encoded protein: CASRTGFSTDTQYF.

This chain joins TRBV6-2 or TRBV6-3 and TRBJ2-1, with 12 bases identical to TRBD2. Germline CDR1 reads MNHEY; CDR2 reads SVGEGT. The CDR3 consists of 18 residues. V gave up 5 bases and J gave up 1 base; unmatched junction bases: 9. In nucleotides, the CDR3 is TGTGCCAGCAGTGACCTTCGACTAGCGGGAGTATCCTACAATGAGCAGTTCTTC. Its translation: CASSDLRLAGVSYNEQFF.

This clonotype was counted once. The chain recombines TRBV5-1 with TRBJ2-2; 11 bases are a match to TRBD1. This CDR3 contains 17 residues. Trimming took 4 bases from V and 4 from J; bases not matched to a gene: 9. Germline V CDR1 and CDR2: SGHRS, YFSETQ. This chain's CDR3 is CASSPFGTGGITGELFF. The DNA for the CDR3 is TGCGCCAGCAGCCCCTTCGGGACAGGGGGAATCACCGGGGAGCTGTTTTTT.

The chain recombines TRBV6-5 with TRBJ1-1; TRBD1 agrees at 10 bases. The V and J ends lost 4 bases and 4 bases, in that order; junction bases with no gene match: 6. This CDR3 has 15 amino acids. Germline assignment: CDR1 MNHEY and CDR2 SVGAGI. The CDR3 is CASSSQDRGVTEAFF. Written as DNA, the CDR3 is TGTGCCAGCAGTTCCCAGGACAGGGGGGTCACTGAAGCTTTCTTT.

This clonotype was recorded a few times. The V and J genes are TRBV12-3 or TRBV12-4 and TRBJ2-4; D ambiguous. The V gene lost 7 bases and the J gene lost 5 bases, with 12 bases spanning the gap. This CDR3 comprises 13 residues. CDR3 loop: CASTPSGENIQYF. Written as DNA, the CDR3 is TGTGCCAGCACCCCGTCCGGAGAAAACATTCAGTACTTC.

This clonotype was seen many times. The CDR3 nucleotides are TGTGCCAGCAGCCGTGGGGGTACTGAAGCTTTCTTT. It specifies CASSRGGTEAFF. V and J are TRBV6-5 and TRBJ1-1, with D possibly being TRBD1 (5 bases). The CDR3 is made up of 12 amino acids. Looked up from germline, CDR1 is MNHEY and CDR2 is SVGAGI. The V end lost 6 bases, the J end lost 5 bases, and 10 bases lay between the germline ends.

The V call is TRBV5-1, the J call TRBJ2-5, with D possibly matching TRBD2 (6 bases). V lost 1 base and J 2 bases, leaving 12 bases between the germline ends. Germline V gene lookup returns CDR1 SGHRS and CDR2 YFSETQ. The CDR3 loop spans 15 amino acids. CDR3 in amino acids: CASSLYREVQETQYF. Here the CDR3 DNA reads TGCGCCAGCAGCTTGTATAGGGAGGTACAAGAGACCCAGTACTTC.

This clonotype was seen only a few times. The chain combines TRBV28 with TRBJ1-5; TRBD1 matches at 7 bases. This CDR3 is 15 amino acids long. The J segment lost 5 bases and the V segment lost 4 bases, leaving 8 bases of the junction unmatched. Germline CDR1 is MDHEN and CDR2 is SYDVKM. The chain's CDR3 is CASSSPWTGHQPQHF. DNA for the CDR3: TGTGCCAGCAGTTCCCCGTGGACAGGACATCAGCCCCAGCATTTT.